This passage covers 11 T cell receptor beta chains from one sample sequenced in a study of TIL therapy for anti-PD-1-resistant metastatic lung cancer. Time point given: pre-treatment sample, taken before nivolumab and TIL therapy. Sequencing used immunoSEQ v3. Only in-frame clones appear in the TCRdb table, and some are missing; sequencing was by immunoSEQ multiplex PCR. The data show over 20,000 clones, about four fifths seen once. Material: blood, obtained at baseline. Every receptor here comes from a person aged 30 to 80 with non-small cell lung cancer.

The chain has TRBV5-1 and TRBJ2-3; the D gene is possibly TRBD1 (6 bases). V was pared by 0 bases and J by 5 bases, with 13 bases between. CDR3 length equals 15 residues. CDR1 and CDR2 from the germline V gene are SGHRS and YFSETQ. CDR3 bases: TGCGCCAGCAGCTTGGCCGCCAGGGGCATAGATACGCAGTATTTT. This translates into CASSLAARGIDTQYF.

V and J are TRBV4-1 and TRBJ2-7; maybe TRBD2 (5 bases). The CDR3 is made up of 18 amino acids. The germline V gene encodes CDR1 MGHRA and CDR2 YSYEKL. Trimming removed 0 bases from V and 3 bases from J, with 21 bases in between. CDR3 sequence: CASSQDSAAAGSHYEQYF. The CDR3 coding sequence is TGCGCCAGCAGCCAAGATAGCGCCGCCGCCGGCTCACACTACGAGCAGTACTTC.

The CDR3 DNA follows: TGTGCCAGCAAGGGGCGTGGAGAGACCCAGTACTTC. Translation gives CASKGRGETQYF. The chain joins TRBV6-1 to TRBJ2-5, with TRBD1 as a possible D gene (5 bases). V dropped 7 bases and J dropped 4 bases, with 10 bases sitting between them. This CDR3 has 12 amino acids. Germline V gene lookup returns CDR1 MNHNS and CDR2 SASEGT.

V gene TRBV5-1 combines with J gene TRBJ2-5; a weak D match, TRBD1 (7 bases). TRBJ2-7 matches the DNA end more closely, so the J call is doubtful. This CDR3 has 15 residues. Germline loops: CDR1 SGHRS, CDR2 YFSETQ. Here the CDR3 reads CARSRGAPLENEQYF. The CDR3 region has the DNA TGCGCCCGATCCAGGGGGGCTCCCTTGGAGAACGAGCAGTACTTC.

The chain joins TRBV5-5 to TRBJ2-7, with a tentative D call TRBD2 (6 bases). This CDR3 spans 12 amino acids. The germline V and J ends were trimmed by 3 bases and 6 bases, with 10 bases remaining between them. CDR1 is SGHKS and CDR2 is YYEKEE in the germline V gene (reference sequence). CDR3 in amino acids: CASSSGVGEQYF. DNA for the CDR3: TGTGCCAGCAGCTCGGGGGTCGGCGAGCAGTACTTC.

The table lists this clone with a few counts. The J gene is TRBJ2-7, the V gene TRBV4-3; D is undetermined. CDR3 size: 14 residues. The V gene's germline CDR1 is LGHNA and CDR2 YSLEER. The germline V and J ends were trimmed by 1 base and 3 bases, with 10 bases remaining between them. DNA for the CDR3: TGCGCCAGCAGCCAAGGACCCGGCGGCTACGAGCAGTACTTC. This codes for CASSQGPGGYEQYF.

In DNA form, the CDR3 reads TGTGCCAGCAGCGAGGGGGCAACTAATGAAAAACTGTTTTTT. As protein: CASSEGATNEKLFF. The V call is TRBV27, the J call TRBJ1-4, with D perhaps matching TRBD1 (6 bases). V dropped 6 bases and J dropped 0 bases, with 8 bases sitting between them. Per the germline V gene, CDR1 is MNHEY and CDR2 is SMNVEV (reference sequence). This CDR3 has 14 residues.

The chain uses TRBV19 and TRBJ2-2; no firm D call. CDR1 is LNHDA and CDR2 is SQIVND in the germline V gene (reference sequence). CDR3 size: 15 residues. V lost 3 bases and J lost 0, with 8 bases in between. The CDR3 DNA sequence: TGTGCCAGTAGTATGTGGCATACGAACACCGGGGAGCTGTTTTTT. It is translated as CASSMWHTNTGELFF.

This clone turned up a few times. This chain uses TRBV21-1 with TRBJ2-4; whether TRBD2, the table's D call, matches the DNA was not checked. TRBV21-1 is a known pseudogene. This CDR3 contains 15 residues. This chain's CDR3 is CASRSSGSSGNIQYF. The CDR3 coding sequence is TGTGCCAGCAGAAGTAGCGGGAGCTCCGGAAACATTCAGTACTTC.

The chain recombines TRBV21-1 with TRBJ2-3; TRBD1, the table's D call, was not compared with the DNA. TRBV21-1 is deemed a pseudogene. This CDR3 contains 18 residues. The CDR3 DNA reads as TGTGCCAGCAGCAAAAGGAAGTCGGGACAGGGACGCACAGATACGCAGTATTTT. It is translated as CASSKRKSGQGRTDTQYF.

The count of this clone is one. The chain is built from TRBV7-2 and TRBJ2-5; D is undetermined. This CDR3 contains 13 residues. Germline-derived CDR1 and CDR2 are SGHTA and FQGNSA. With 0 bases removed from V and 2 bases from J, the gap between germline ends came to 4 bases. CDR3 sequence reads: CASSLARQETQYF. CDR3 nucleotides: TGTGCCAGCAGCTTAGCCCGGCAAGAGACCCAGTACTTC.